The 24 T cell receptor beta chains listed next were all sequenced from one sample in a study of T cells in Graves' hyperthyroidism and ophthalmopathy. Researchers amplified the TCR beta CDR3 regions from RNA transcripts. With the HTBI primer set, the TCR CDR3 went through a first round of RT-PCR. Each CDR3 protein is one row after TCRdb ran MiXCR on the multiplex PCR reads. The sample records roughly 500,000 distinct CDR3 sequences, about 16% being singletons. The material sequenced was blood. These receptors originate from a woman aged 25 to 39 with Graves' ophthalmopathy.

This clonotype was seen at least ten times. This chain joins TRBV2 and TRBJ1-1; maybe TRBD1 (6 bases). CDR3 length equals 14 residues. Looked up from germline, CDR1 is SNHLY and CDR2 is FYNNEI. Trimming left V 6 bases short and J 6 bases short, with 17 bases between. The DNA of the CDR3 is TGTGCCAGCAGGGGGGTGCAGGGGATGCCTGAAGCTTTCTTT. Protein sequence: CASRGVQGMPEAFF.

The table lists this clonotype with many counts. CDR3 region: CASSVGTPQGPYGYTF. The CDR3 region has the DNA TGTGCCAGCAGTGTCGGCACCCCACAGGGGCCCTATGGCTACACCTTC. The V and J genes are TRBV6-1 and TRBJ1-2; 7 bases are a match to TRBD1. CDR3 length equals 16 residues. Germline assignment: CDR1 MNHNS and CDR2 SASEGT. V gave up 4 bases and J gave up 4 bases; unmatched junction bases: 12.

The chain carries TRBV7-2 and TRBJ2-1; 11 nucleotides match TRBD2. The V and J ends lost 4 bases and 9 bases, in that order; junction bases with no gene match: 8. The CDR3 extends over 15 amino acids. CDR1 SGHTA and CDR2 FQGNSA come from the germline V gene. The DNA for the CDR3 is TGTGCCAGCAGCTCACTAGCGGGAGCGGGGGGTGAGCAGTTCTTC. Amino acid sequence: CASSSLAGAGGEQFF.

This clonotype was seen repeatedly, ten times or more. The J gene is TRBJ2-5, the V gene TRBV18; D is unclear. The CDR3 covers 13 residues. CDR1 KGHSH and CDR2 LQKENI come from the germline V gene. With 0 bases removed from V and 1 base from J, the gap between germline ends came to 3 bases. DNA for the CDR3: TGTGCCAGCTCACCACCGGGCCAAGAGACCCAGTACTTC. Protein: CASSPPGQETQYF.

This clonotype was observed at least ten times. The rearrangement joins TRBV7-2 to TRBJ1-1, with D unclear. The V and J ends lost 4 bases and 11 bases respectively, with 11 bases between them. Per germline, CDR1 SGHTA and CDR2 FQGNSA. The CDR3 is made up of 11 amino acids. The CDR3 sequence is CASSSDDGAFF. Written as DNA, the CDR3 is TGTGCCAGCAGCTCTGACGACGGGGCTTTCTTT.

The table lists this clonotype with many counts. The chain carries TRBV3-1 and TRBJ2-1; 10 bases agree with TRBD1. Per germline, CDR1 LGHDT and CDR2 YNNKEL (reference sequence). The length of the CDR3 is 15 residues. V lost 3 bases, J lost 7 bases, and 6 bases stayed unmatched. CDR3 region: CASSQVDRGGNEQFF. The DNA of the CDR3 is TGTGCCAGCAGCCAGGTGGACAGGGGGGGGAATGAGCAGTTCTTC.

On this clonotype itself: Here the CDR3 omits its conserved ending phenylalanine or tryptophan, so a read error is the likely source. The DNA is omitted, as the CDR3 cannot be located on it reliably, and the CDR3 follows TCRdb's listing. The CDR3 loop is CASSLRFGNQPQHL. The gene calls are TRBV6-7 and TRBJ1-5. TRBV6-7 is treated as an ORF (open reading frame) with a function not yet certain. From its first to its last residue, the CDR3 has 14 amino acids.

This clonotype came up a few times. This chain links TRBV5-5 with TRBJ1-1, with D perhaps matching TRBD1 (6 bases). The V end was cut by 0 bases, the J end by 4 bases, with 10 bases between. This CDR3 contains 14 residues. The germline gives CDR1 SGHKS, CDR2 YYEKEE (reference sequence). The CDR3 protein is CASSLGGTITEAFF. The CDR3 coding sequence is TGTGCCAGCAGCTTGGGAGGGACAATCACTGAAGCTTTCTTT.

This clonotype was seen many times. The chain couples TRBV20-1 to TRBJ2-1; D not certain. The ends were cut back, 0 bases at V and 10 bases at J, with 10 bases in the middle. In germline, CDR1 is DFQATT, CDR2 SNEGSKA (reference sequence). The CDR3 loop spans 12 amino acids. Here the CDR3 DNA reads TGCAGTGCTAGAGAGGAAGGTCCAGAGCAGTTCTTC. This sequence encodes CSAREEGPEQFF.

This clonotype was seen a handful of times. The chain couples TRBV4-1 to TRBJ2-3; 10 bases align to TRBD2. The CDR3 spans 17 residues. Germline assignment: CDR1 MGHRA and CDR2 YSYEKL. Losses at the gene ends were 4 bases for V and 4 bases for J; bases not matched to a gene: 11. In nucleotides, the CDR3 is TGCGCCAGCAGCCTAAGTCCGGCTAGCGGGAGTTCAGATACGCAGTATTTT. It yields the protein CASSLSPASGSSDTQYF.

There are many counts of this clonotype. The chain is built from TRBV7-8 and TRBJ2-5, with 7 bases fitting TRBD1. The CDR3 contains 14 residues. Germline loops: CDR1 SGHVS, CDR2 FQNEAQ. Trimming at V came to 5 bases and at J to 5 bases, leaving 8 bases not matched to a gene. CDR3 nucleotide sequence: TGTGCCAGCAGCCCCGGACAGGCTAGGGAGACCCAGTACTTC. Protein sequence: CASSPGQARETQYF.

The CDR3 region is CASSFRGRGARLADAYEQYF. DNA for the CDR3: TGTGCCAGCAGTTTCCGAGGACGGGGGGCGCGACTAGCTGACGCCTACGAGCAGTACTTC. The chain employs TRBV28 and TRBJ2-7; maybe TRBD2 (7 bases). The germline gives CDR1 MDHEN, CDR2 SYDVKM. Trimming cost V 3 bases and J 2 bases, with 29 bases left between them. This CDR3 is built from 20 residues. Together with reference TRBV28 and TRBJ2-7, the CDR3 gives the full variable domain: DVKVTQSSRYLVKRTGEKVFLECVQDMDHENMFWYRQDPGLGLRLIYFSYDVKMKEKGDIPEGYSVSREKKERFSLILESASTNQTSMYLCASSFRGRGARLADAYEQYFGPGTRLTVT.

The chain links TRBV24-1 to TRBJ1-5; D unresolved. The germline V gene encodes CDR1 KGHDR and CDR2 SFDVKD. V lost 5 bases, J lost 7 bases, and 11 bases lay in between. This CDR3 contains 13 residues. CDR3 coding DNA: TGTGCCACCAGTGCCCCGGGGAAGCAGCCCCAGCATTTT. Amino acid sequence: CATSAPGKQPQHF.

The sample holds many counts of this clonotype. V usage is TRBV2 and J usage is TRBJ2-3, with D uncertain. The CDR3 extends over 14 amino acids. The ends were cut back, 7 bases at V and 2 bases at J, with 13 bases in the middle. Germline CDR1 SNHLY, CDR2 FYNNEI. The CDR3 spells CASTEDKITDTQYF. CDR3 bases: TGTGCCAGCACCGAAGACAAGATCACAGATACGCAGTATTTT.

The table lists this clonotype with many counts. This rearrangement joins TRBV6-2 or TRBV6-3 to TRBJ2-7; tentatively, D is TRBD1 or TRBD2 (5 bases each). V lost 6 bases to trimming and J lost 0 bases, with 21 bases between them. This CDR3 comprises 17 residues. Germline-derived CDR1 and CDR2 are MNHEY and SVGEGT. The CDR3: CASSPGTSWSHSYEQYF. CDR3 nucleotide sequence: TGTGCCAGCAGCCCTGGGACCAGCTGGTCCCACTCCTACGAGCAGTACTTC.

About this clonotype itself: A much larger clone sits a single nucleotide away, making a read error possible. The J gene is TRBJ2-1, the V gene TRBV12-3 or TRBV12-4; 10 nucleotides match TRBD2. The CDR3 is 15 amino acids. The CDR3: CASGFGLADINEQFF. Written as DNA, the CDR3 is TGTGCCAGCGGTTTCGGACTAGCGGACATCAATGAGCAGTTCTTC.

This clonotype occurred many times. The CDR3 nucleotides read TGCAGTGCGCCAGGGACGGGGAGCTCCTACGAGCAGTACTTC. Its translation is CSAPGTGSSYEQYF. The chain carries TRBV20-1 and TRBJ2-7; D is tentatively TRBD1 or TRBD2 (5 bases each). The CDR3 loop spans 14 amino acids. Trimming took 6 bases from V and 0 from J, leaving 15 bases between them. Germline V gives CDR1 DFQATT, CDR2 SNEGSKA (reference sequence).

The rearrangement uses TRBV9 and TRBJ1-1; 7 bases line up with TRBD1. This CDR3 has 13 residues. V shed 6 bases and J 1 base; nucleotides not matched to a gene: 3. Per germline, CDR1 SGDLS and CDR2 YYNGEE. CDR3 bases: TGTGCCAGCACCCAGGGGGGGAACACTGAAGCTTTCTTT. Amino acids: CASTQGGNTEAFF.

About this clonotype itself: Given a much more abundant clone one base away, this may be a read error. J is TRBJ2-1 and V is TRBV6-5; D is possibly TRBD1 (6 bases). This CDR3 region has 13 residues. Germline-derived CDR1 and CDR2 are MNHEY and SVGAGI. The CDR3 DNA reads TGTGGCAGCAGTGGAATACAGGGTTATGAGCAGTTCTTC. The encoded protein is CGSSGIQGYEQFF.

This clonotype was detected many times. The chain is built from TRBV6-2 or TRBV6-3 and TRBJ2-1; TRBD2 matches 8 bases. Germline-derived CDR1 and CDR2 are MNHEY and SVGEGT. Losses at the gene ends were 1 base for V and 4 bases for J; bases not matched to a gene: 3. The CDR3 is made up of 15 amino acids. The CDR3 sequence: CASSYWEREYNEQFF. CDR3 coding DNA: TGTGCCAGCAGTTACTGGGAGCGGGAGTACAATGAGCAGTTCTTC.

Regarding this clonotype: This may be a read error, as it is one base from a much larger clone. The rearrangement links TRBV12-3 or TRBV12-4 to TRBJ2-7; TRBD1 matches at 7 bases. The CDR3 loop spans 14 amino acids. Germline trimming cut 5 bases from V and 9 bases from J; bases unmatched to any gene: 13. CDR3 DNA: TGTGCCAGCAGTCTAAAGGGGGCGAGAGACGGGCAGTACTTC. Its protein is CASSLKGARDGQYF.

In its sample, this clonotype was seen a few times. The chain recombines TRBV20-1 with TRBJ2-5, with 16 bases that match TRBD2. The CDR3 contains 16 residues. V shed 5 bases, J shed 5 bases, and the junction held 8 bases outside the gene matches. The germline V gene encodes CDR1 DFQATT and CDR2 SNEGSKA (reference sequence). The CDR3 coding sequence is TGCAGTGCTTGGGGACTAGCGGGAGGGAATAGGGAGACCCAGTACTTC. This gives the protein CSAWGLAGGNRETQYF.

V usage is TRBV7-9 and J usage is TRBJ2-1; TRBD2 is a possible D gene (5 bases). Germline CDR1 reads SEHNR; CDR2 reads FQNEAQ (reference sequence). The CDR3 is 16 residues long. The germline V and J ends were trimmed by 4 bases and 0 bases, with 13 bases remaining between them. Here the CDR3 reads CASSSFKADSYNEQFF. In DNA, the CDR3 is TGTGCCAGCAGCTCCTTTAAAGCGGACTCCTACAATGAGCAGTTCTTC.

This clonotype appeared a few times. This chain connects TRBV7-9 to TRBJ1-1; TRBD1 is a possible D gene (5 bases). The CDR3 has 15 residues. CDR1 is SEHNR and CDR2 is FQNEAQ in the germline V gene (reference sequence). V was trimmed by 4 bases and J by 4 bases, leaving 16 bases between them. The CDR3 loop reads CASSSRDPRSTEAFF. The CDR3 region has the DNA TGTGCCAGCAGCTCCCGGGACCCTCGGAGCACTGAAGCTTTCTTT.